Each of the 24 T cell receptor beta chains below was sequenced from the same sample in a study of shared clonotypes between healthy human individuals. Sequenced by immunoSEQ multiplex PCR; TCRdb stores in-frame clones only, minus some. This table holds hundreds of thousands of clones, about 96% found once. Sequencing input: memory CD8+ T cells sorted from blood. Subset reported: CD45RO+ cells pooled with CCR7-negative TemRA cells. The receptors come from a man younger than 40 in good health.

Comments on this clone: The sample holds other DNA sequences that translate to the same CDR3. The gene calls are TRBV5-1 and TRBJ1-3; D might be TRBD1 (5 bases). V lost 0 bases and J lost 1, with 5 bases in between. Per germline, CDR1 SGHRS and CDR2 YFSETQ. The CDR3 runs 14 residues. This CDR3 is CASSLDRSGNTIYF. As DNA, the CDR3 is TGCGCCAGCAGCTTGGACAGGTCTGGAAACACCATATATTTT.

The rearrangement joins TRBV28 to TRBJ2-5, with 10 bases identical to TRBD1. V gave up 6 bases and J gave up 6 bases; unmatched junction bases: 7. CDR1 is MDHEN, CDR2 SYDVKM, per germline. The CDR3 runs to 14 residues. Here the CDR3 DNA reads TGTGCCAGCAGACCGGGACAGGGGAGAAAGACCCAGTACTTC. This translates into CASRPGQGRKTQYF.

The genes are TRBV10-3 and TRBJ2-1; D is uncertain. The CDR3 spans 19 residues. Between the trimmed V and J ends, which lost 1 base and 6 bases, there was a span of 25 bases. Germline CDR1 is ENHRY and CDR2 is SYGVKD. The CDR3 DNA reads as TGTGCCATCAGTGAGTTGAGGTCACGTTTAGATCATCGGTCCAATGAGCAGTTCTTC. Its protein product is CAISELRSRLDHRSNEQFF.

The chain has TRBV6-5 and TRBJ1-2, with a tentative D call TRBD1 (5 bases). Per germline, CDR1 MNHEY and CDR2 SVGAGI. The V gene lost 5 bases and the J gene lost 4 bases, with 17 bases spanning the gap. This CDR3 comprises 15 residues. CDR3 sequence reads: CASSRIIGTGYGYTF. DNA for the CDR3: TGTGCCAGCAGTAGGATCATAGGGACGGGCTATGGCTACACCTTC.

The genes are TRBV11-2 and TRBJ2-7; D unresolved. Between the trimmed V and J ends, which lost 1 base and 2 bases, there was a span of 9 bases. The CDR3 runs 14 residues. Per germline, CDR1 SGHAT and CDR2 FQNNGV. The CDR3 reads CASSLVPDTYEQYF. Here the CDR3 DNA reads TGTGCCAGCAGCTTAGTTCCAGATACCTACGAGCAGTACTTC. Full variable domain (outside the CDR3, taken from reference TRBV11-2 and TRBJ2-7): EAGVAQSPRYKIIEKRQSVAFWCNPISGHATLYWYQQILGQGPKLLIQFQNNGVVDDSQLPKDRFSAERLKGVDSTLKIQPAKLEDSAVYLCASSLVPDTYEQYFGPGTRLTVT.

This rearrangement joins TRBV18 to TRBJ1-5; 9 nucleotides line up with TRBD1. Germline V gives CDR1 KGHSH, CDR2 LQKENI. This CDR3 contains 15 residues. V lost 6 bases to trimming and J lost 4 bases; unmatched junction nucleotides: 7. The CDR3 reads CASSPRTGVNQPQHF. The CDR3 DNA follows: TGTGCCAGCTCCCCTAGGACAGGGGTTAATCAGCCCCAGCATTTT.

The V call is TRBV6-6, the J call TRBJ1-2; the D gene is possibly TRBD1 (6 bases). With 0 bases removed from V and 8 bases from J, the gap between germline ends came to 13 bases. The germline V gene encodes CDR1 MNHNY and CDR2 SVGAGI (reference sequence). CDR3 size: 14 residues. The CDR3, as DNA: TGTGCCAGCAGTTACTCGAACAGGGTTGAGGGCTACACCTTC. It specifies CASSYSNRVEGYTF.

The chain has TRBV28 and TRBJ2-3; D unresolved. The CDR3 length is 15 residues. Trimming removed 6 bases at V and 0 bases at J, with 13 bases between. Germline CDR1 reads MDHEN; CDR2 reads SYDVKM. The CDR3: CASSRTILSTDTQYF. The CDR3 DNA reads TGTGCCAGCAGCCGGACGATCCTTAGCACAGATACGCAGTATTTT.

This clone was counted a single time. This chain links TRBV18 with TRBJ2-7; TRBD2 matches 10 bases. The CDR3 sequence is 15 residues long. Germline V gene sequence: CDR1 KGHSH, CDR2 LQKENI. V trimming: 6 bases; J trimming: 2 bases; junction bases outside the gene matches: 7. The CDR3 DNA follows: TGTGCCAGCTCCCGAGCCGGGACTAGCGCCTACGAGCAGTACTTC. This translates into CASSRAGTSAYEQYF.

CDR3 protein: CASSLWTGGFSGNTIYF. CDR3 nucleotide sequence: TGTGCCAGCAGTCTCTGGACAGGGGGCTTCTCTGGAAACACCATATATTTT. The rearrangement joins TRBV28 to TRBJ1-3; 11 bases map to TRBD1. The trim removed 5 bases at V and 0 bases at J, leaving 6 bases unmatched. This CDR3 spans 17 amino acids. Germline assignment: CDR1 MDHEN and CDR2 SYDVKM.

The chain links TRBV4-1 to TRBJ2-2; 7 nucleotides agree with TRBD2. CDR3 length: 14 amino acids. J was trimmed by 4 bases and V by 8 bases; bases with no gene match: 7. CDR1 and CDR2 (germline): MGHRA, YSYEKL. CDR3: CASRRLALTGELFF. The CDR3 DNA is TGCGCCAGCCGCCGACTAGCACTCACCGGGGAGCTGTTTTTT.

The gene calls are TRBV7-8 and TRBJ2-7; 12 bases agree with TRBD2. CDR3 length: 17 residues. V shed 1 base and J 3 bases; nucleotides not matched to a gene: 7. In germline, CDR1 is SGHVS, CDR2 FQNEAQ. CDR3 region: CASSLGLAGGPHYEQYF. CDR3 DNA sequence: TGTGCCAGCAGCTTAGGGCTAGCGGGAGGGCCTCACTACGAGCAGTACTTC.

V and J are TRBV10-3 and TRBJ2-5; 7 bases map to TRBD1. Per germline, CDR1 ENHRY and CDR2 SYGVKD. With V trimmed by 5 bases and J by 7 bases, 4 bases remained unmatched. The length of the CDR3 is 12 residues. The CDR3 spells CAISPSGGTQYF. CDR3 DNA sequence: TGTGCCATCAGTCCCTCAGGGGGGACCCAGTACTTC.

The chain uses TRBV5-4 and TRBJ2-3; D call uncertain. V was shortened by 4 bases and J by 3 bases, with 15 bases between the two germline ends. CDR1 is SGHNT, CDR2 YYREEE, per germline (reference sequence). This CDR3 is built from 15 residues. CDR3 protein: CASSHDSEGTDTQYF. CDR3 coding DNA: TGTGCCAGCAGCCACGACTCAGAAGGGACAGATACGCAGTATTTT.

J is TRBJ2-7 and V is TRBV6-5; D call uncertain. Per the germline V gene, CDR1 is MNHEY and CDR2 is SVGAGI. V gave up 0 bases and J gave up 5 bases, with 14 bases separating them. The length of the CDR3 is 15 residues. In nucleotides, the CDR3 is TGTGCCAGCAGTTACTCCGGGCAGCGAATCCACGAGCAGTACTTC. This codes for CASSYSGQRIHEQYF.

Only one count was recorded for this clone. The chain links TRBV25-1 to TRBJ1-2; no firm D call. V was pared by 2 bases and J by 3 bases, with 10 bases between. The CDR3 sequence is 14 residues long. Germline V lookup: CDR1 MGHDK, CDR2 SYGVNS. CDR3 protein: CASSENGLYYGYTF. The CDR3, as DNA: TGTGCCAGCAGTGAAAATGGTCTTTACTATGGCTACACCTTC.

The V gene is TRBV11-2, the J gene TRBJ1-3; D may be TRBD1 (6 bases). V lost 5 bases and J lost 1, with 6 bases in between. This CDR3 is 13 amino acids long. CDR1 and CDR2 (germline): SGHAT, FQNNGV. In nucleotides, the CDR3 is TGTGCCAGCAGCACAGGGTCTGGAAACACCATATATTTT. Its protein product is CASSTGSGNTIYF. Full variable domain (rest looked up from reference TRBV11-2 and TRBJ1-3): EAGVAQSPRYKIIEKRQSVAFWCNPISGHATLYWYQQILGQGPKLLIQFQNNGVVDDSQLPKDRFSAERLKGVDSTLKIQPAKLEDSAVYLCASSTGSGNTIYFGEGSWLTVV.

A note on this clone: Other DNA sequences in the sample encode the same CDR3. The genes are TRBV28 and TRBJ2-2, with D hard to call. CDR1 is MDHEN, CDR2 SYDVKM, per germline. Trimming pared 3 bases from V and 3 bases from J, leaving 2 bases between. This CDR3 region has 12 residues. The DNA of the CDR3 is TGTGCCAGCAGTTTGGACACCGGGGAGCTGTTTTTT. Translated, it gives CASSLDTGELFF.

The V gene is TRBV14, the J gene TRBJ1-3, with TRBD1 matching over 7 bases. With V trimmed by 4 bases and J by 0 bases, 24 bases remained unmatched. The CDR3 loop spans 22 amino acids. Germline V gene data show CDR1 as SGHDN and CDR2 as FVKESK. The DNA of the CDR3 is TGTGCCAGCAGCCCCCGGGACAGTCGGACAGGATCGGGCTTTTTCTCTGGAAACACCATATATTTT. Its translation is CASSPRDSRTGSGFFSGNTIYF.

The CDR3: CASSSLGQEQYF. The CDR3 nucleotides read TGTGCCAGCAGCTCGTTGGGACAGGAGCAGTACTTC. J is TRBJ2-7 and V is TRBV5-6; 7 nucleotides line up with TRBD1. The germline V gene has CDR1 SGHDT and CDR2 YYEEEE. The CDR3 runs 12 residues. Trimming cost V 3 bases and J 7 bases; bases outside gene matches: 4.

A note on this clone: The DNA is left out, because the CDR3 cannot be placed on it with certainty; the CDR3 is given as TCRdb lists it. The J gene is TRBJ1-2, the V gene TRBV2. The germline gives CDR1 SNHLY, CDR2 FYNNEI. The CDR3 totals 12 residues, both ends included. This CDR3 reads CASSTSVDGYTF.

The genes are TRBV7-9 and TRBJ2-1, with D tentatively TRBD2 (6 bases). The germline V gene has CDR1 SEHNR and CDR2 FQNEAQ (reference sequence). V lost 5 bases and J lost 6, with 14 bases in between. This CDR3 comprises 14 residues. Here the CDR3 reads CASSARLVPNEQFF. The CDR3 DNA reads as TGTGCCAGCAGCGCAAGACTAGTCCCCAATGAGCAGTTCTTC.

The chain joins TRBV13 to TRBJ2-7; the D is unclear. The CDR3 totals 13 residues. V gave up 4 bases and J gave up 4 bases, with 11 bases separating them. CDR1 is PRHDT, CDR2 FYEKMQ, per germline (reference sequence). CDR3 nucleotide sequence: TGTGCCAGCAGCTCAATGATTGGGTACGAGCAGTACTTC. Its protein is CASSSMIGYEQYF.

The rearrangement joins TRBV28 to TRBJ2-5, with 7 bases fitting TRBD1. The CDR3 totals 15 residues. Unmatched junction bases numbered 6, after V lost 1 base and J lost 4 bases. The germline V gene has CDR1 MDHEN and CDR2 SYDVKM. CDR3 DNA: TGTGCCAGCAGTTTATTACAGGGGTCGGGAGAGACCCAGTACTTC. This sequence encodes CASSLLQGSGETQYF.